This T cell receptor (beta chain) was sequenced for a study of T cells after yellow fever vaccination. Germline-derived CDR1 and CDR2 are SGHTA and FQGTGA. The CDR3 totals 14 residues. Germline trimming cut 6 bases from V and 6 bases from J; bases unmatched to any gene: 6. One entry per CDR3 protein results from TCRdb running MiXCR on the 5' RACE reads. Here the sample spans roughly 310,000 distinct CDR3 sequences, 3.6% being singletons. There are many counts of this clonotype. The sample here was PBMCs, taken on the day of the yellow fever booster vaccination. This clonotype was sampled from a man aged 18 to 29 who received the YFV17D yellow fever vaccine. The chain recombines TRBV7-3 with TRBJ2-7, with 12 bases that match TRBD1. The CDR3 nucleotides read TGTGCCAGCAGTCCGGGACAGGGGGCTTCCGAGCAGTACTTC. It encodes CASSPGQGASEQYF.